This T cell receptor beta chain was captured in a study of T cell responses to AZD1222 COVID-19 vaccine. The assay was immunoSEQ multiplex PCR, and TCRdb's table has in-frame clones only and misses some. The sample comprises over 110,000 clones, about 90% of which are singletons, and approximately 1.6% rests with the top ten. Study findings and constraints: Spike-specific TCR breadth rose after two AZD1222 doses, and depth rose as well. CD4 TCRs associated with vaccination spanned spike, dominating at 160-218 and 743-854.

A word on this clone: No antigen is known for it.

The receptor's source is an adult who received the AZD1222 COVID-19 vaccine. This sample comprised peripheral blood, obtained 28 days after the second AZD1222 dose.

Here the CDR3 reads CASSIGELVSTDTQYF. Here the CDR3 DNA reads TGTGCCAGTAGTATTGGAGAACTAGTGAGCACAGATACGCAGTATTTT. This sequence joins TRBV19 and TRBJ2-3, with a possible D match to TRBD2 (5 bases). The germline V gene has CDR1 LNHDA and CDR2 SQIVND (reference sequence). The CDR3 length is 16 residues. V lost 3 bases and J 0 bases, leaving 13 bases between the germline ends.